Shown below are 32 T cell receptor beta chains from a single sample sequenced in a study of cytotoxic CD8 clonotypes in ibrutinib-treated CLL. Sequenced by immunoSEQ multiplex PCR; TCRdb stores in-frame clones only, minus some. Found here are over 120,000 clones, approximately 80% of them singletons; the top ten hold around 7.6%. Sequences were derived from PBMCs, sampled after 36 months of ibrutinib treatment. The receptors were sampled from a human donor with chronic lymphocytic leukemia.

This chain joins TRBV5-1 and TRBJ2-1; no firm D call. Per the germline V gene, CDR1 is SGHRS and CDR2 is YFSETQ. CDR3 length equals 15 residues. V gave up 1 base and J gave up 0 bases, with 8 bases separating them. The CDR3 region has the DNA TGCGCCAGCAGCTTGATACCAAGCTCCTACAATGAGCAGTTCTTC. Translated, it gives CASSLIPSSYNEQFF. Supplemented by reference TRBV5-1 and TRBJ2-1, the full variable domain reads KAGVTQTPRYLIKTRGQQVTLSCSPISGHRSVSWYQQTPGQGLQFLFEYFSETQRNKGNFPGRFSGRQFSNSRSEMNVSTLELGDSALYLCASSLIPSSYNEQFFGPGTRLTVL.

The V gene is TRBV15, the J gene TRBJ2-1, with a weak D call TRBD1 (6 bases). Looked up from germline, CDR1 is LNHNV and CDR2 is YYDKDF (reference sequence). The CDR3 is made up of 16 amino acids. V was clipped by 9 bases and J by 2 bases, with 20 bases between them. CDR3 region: CATTPDRDTAYNEQFF. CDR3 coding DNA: TGTGCCACTACTCCCGACCGGGACACCGCCTACAATGAGCAGTTCTTC.

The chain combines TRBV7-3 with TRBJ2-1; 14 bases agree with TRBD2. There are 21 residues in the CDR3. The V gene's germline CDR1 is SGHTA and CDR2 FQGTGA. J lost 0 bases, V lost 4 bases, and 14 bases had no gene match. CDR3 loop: CASSSPLGGTSGGSSYNEQFF. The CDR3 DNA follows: TGTGCCAGCAGCTCCCCCCTTGGCGGGACTAGCGGGGGAAGCTCCTACAATGAGCAGTTCTTC.

The CDR3 spells CASTPGPNTGELFF. The DNA of the CDR3 is TGTGCCAGTACCCCAGGTCCCAACACCGGGGAGCTGTTTTTT. This chain joins TRBV19 and TRBJ2-2; unclear D gene. Trimming removed 7 bases at V and 2 bases at J, with 11 bases between. The CDR3 is 14 residues long. Germline values: CDR1 LNHDA, CDR2 SQIVND (reference sequence).

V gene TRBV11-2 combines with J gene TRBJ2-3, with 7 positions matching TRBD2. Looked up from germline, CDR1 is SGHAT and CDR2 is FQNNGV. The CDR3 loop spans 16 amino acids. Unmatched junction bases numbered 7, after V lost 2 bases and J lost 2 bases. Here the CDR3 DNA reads TGTGCCAGCAGCTTAATCTCTAGCGGATACACAGATACGCAGTATTTT. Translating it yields CASSLISSGYTDTQYF.

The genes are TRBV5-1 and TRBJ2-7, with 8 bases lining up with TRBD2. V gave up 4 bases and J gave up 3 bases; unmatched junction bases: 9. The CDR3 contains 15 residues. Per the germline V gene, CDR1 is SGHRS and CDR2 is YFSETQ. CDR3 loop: CASSRPPAGVYEQYF. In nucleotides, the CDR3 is TGCGCCAGCAGCCGGCCCCCAGCGGGAGTCTACGAGCAGTACTTC.

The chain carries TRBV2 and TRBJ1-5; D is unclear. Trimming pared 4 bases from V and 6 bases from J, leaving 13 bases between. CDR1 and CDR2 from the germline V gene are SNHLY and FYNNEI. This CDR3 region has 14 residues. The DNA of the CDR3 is TGTGCCAGCAGTGTTTCGCCCGTGATTCAGCCCCAGCATTTT. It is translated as CASSVSPVIQPQHF.

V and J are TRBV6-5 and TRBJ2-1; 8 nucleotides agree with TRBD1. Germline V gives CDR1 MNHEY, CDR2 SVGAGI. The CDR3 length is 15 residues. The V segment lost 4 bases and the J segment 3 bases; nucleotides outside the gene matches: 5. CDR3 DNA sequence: TGTGCCAGCAGTTCCGGGACAGGAAACTACAATGAGCAGTTCTTC. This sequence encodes CASSSGTGNYNEQFF.

CDR3 nucleotide sequence: TGTGCCAGCAGCTTAACTTTCCTTATCCTGAGCTCCTATAATTCACCCCTCCACTTT. Its protein is CASSLTFLILSSYNSPLHF. This chain joins TRBV11-2 and TRBJ1-6, with D uncertain. Per germline, CDR1 SGHAT and CDR2 FQNNGV. Trimming shortened V by 2 bases and J by 0 bases, and 17 bases separated the two germline ends. The CDR3 extends over 19 amino acids.

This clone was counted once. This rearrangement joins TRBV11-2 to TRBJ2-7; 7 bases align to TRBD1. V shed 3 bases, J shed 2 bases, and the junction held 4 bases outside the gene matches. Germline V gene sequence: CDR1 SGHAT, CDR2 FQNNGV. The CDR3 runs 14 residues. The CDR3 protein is CASSFDRETYEQYF. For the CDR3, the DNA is TGTGCCAGCAGCTTCGACAGGGAAACCTACGAGCAGTACTTC.

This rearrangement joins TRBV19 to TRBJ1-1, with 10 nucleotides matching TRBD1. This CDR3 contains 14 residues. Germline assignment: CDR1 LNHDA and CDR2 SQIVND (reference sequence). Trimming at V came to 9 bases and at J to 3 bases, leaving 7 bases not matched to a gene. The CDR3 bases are TGTGCCAGCAGAGGACAGGGGGACTACACTGAAGCTTTCTTT. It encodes CASRGQGDYTEAFF.

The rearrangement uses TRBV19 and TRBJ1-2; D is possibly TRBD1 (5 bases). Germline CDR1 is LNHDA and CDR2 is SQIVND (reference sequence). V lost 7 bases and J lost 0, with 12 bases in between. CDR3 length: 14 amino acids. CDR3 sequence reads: CASTREGTNYGYTF. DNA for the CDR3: TGTGCCAGTACCCGGGAGGGGACTAACTATGGCTACACCTTC.

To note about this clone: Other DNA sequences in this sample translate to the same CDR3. The CDR3 DNA reads TGTGCCAGCAGCTTAAGGGACGGCTATGGCTACACCTTC. Protein: CASSLRDGYGYTF. This chain joins TRBV11-2 and TRBJ1-2, with a possible D match to TRBD1 (5 bases). Germline CDR1 and CDR2: SGHAT and FQNNGV. V was cut by 2 bases and J by 4 bases, with 8 bases left in between. This CDR3 spans 13 amino acids.

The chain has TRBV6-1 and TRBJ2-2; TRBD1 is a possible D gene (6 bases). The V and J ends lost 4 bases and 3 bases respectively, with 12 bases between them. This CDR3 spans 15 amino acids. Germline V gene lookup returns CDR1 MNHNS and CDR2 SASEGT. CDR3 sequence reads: CASSGGPGYTGELFF. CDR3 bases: TGTGCCAGCAGTGGGGGGCCAGGGTACACCGGGGAGCTGTTTTTT.

DNA of the CDR3: TGTGCCAGCAGCGCCCTAAGAAGATACACTGAAGCTTTCTTT. Encoded protein: CASSALRRYTEAFF. J is TRBJ1-1 and V is TRBV9, with D unclear. The CDR3 consists of 14 residues. In germline, CDR1 is SGDLS, CDR2 YYNGEE. The V and J ends lost 3 bases and 3 bases respectively, with 12 bases between them.

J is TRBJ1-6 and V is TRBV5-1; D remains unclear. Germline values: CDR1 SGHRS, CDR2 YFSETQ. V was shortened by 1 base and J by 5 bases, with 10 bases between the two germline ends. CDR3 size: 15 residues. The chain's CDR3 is CASSLLWFNNSPLHF. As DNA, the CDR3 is TGCGCCAGCAGCTTGTTGTGGTTTAATAATTCACCCCTCCACTTT.

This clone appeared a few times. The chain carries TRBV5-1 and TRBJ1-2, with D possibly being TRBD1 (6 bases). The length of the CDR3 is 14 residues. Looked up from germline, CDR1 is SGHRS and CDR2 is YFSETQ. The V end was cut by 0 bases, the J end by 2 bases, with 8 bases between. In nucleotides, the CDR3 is TGCGCCAGCAGCTTGGACAGGGCGAACTATGGCTACACCTTC. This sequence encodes CASSLDRANYGYTF.

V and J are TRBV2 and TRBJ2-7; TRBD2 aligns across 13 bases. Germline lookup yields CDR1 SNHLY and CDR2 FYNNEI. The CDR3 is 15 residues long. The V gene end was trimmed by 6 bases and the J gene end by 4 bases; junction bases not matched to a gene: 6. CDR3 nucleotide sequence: TGTGCCAGCAGCGGACTAGCGGGGGACCTATACGAGCAGTACTTC. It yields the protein CASSGLAGDLYEQYF.

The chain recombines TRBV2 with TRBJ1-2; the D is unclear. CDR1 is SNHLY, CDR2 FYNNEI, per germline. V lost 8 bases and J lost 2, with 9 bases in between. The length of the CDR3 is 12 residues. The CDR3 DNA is TGTGCCAGCGAGGGAGAAAACTATGGCTACACCTTC. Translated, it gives CASEGENYGYTF.

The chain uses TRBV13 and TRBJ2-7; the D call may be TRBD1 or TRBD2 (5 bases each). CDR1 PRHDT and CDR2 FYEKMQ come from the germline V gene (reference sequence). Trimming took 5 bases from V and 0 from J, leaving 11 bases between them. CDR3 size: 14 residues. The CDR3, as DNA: TGTGCCAGCAGCGAGAGGGGCCTCTCCTACGAGCAGTACTTC. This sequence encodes CASSERGLSYEQYF.

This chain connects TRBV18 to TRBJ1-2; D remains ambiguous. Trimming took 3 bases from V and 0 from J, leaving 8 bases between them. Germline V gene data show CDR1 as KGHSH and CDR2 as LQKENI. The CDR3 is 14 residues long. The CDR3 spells CASSPWDPNYGYTF. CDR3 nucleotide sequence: TGTGCCAGCTCACCCTGGGATCCTAACTATGGCTACACCTTC.

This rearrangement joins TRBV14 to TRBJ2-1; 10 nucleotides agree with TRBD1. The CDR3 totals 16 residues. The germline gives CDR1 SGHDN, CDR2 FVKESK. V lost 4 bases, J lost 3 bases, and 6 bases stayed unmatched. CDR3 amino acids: CASSRDRGQFYNEQFF. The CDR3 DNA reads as TGTGCCAGCAGCCGGGACAGGGGTCAATTCTACAATGAGCAGTTCTTC.

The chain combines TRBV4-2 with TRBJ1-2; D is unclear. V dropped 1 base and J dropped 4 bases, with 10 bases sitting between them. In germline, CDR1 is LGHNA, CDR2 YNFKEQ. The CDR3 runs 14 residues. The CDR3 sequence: CASSQVTTSYGYTF. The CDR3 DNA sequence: TGTGCCAGCAGCCAAGTTACCACCTCCTATGGCTACACCTTC.

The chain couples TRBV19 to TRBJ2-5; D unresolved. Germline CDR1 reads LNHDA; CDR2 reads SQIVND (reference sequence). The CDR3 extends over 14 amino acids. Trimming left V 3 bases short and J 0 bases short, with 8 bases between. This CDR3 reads CASSMTGYQETQYF. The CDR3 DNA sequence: TGTGCCAGTAGTATGACGGGTTACCAAGAGACCCAGTACTTC. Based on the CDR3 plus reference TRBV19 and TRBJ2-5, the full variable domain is DGGITQSPKYLFRKEGQNVTLSCEQNLNHDAMYWYRQDPGQGLRLIYYSQIVNDFQKGDIAEGYSVSREKKESFPLTVTSAQKNPTAFYLCASSMTGYQETQYFGPGTRLLVL.

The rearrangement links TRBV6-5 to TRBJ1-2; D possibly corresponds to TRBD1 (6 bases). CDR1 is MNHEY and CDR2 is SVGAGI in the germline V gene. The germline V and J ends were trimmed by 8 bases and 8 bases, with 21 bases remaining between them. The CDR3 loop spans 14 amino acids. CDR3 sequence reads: CASSYGYTGTGYTF. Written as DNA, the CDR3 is TGTGCCAGCTCGTATGGGTACACAGGGACCGGCTACACCTTC.

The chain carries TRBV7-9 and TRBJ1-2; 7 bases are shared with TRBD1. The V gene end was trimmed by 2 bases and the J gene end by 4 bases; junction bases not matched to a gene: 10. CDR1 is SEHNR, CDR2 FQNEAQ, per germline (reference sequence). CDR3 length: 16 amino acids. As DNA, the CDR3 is TGTGCCAGCAGCTTATTTTCTCTAGAGGGGGCCTATGGCTACACCTTC. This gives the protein CASSLFSLEGAYGYTF.

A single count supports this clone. For the CDR3, the DNA is TGTGCCAGCAGCCAGACTAGCGGGGACTACAATGAGCAGTTCTTC. This gives the protein CASSQTSGDYNEQFF. The J gene is TRBJ2-1, the V gene TRBV4-2; 11 bases fit TRBD2. The CDR3 has 15 residues. The junction had 1 base not matched to a gene; V was cut back by 3 bases and J by 3 bases. Germline V gene lookup returns CDR1 LGHNA and CDR2 YNFKEQ.

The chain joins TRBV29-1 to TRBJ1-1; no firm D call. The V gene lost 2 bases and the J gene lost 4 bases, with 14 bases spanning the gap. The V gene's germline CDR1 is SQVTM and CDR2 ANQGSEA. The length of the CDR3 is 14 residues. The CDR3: CSVEWYNRGTEAFF. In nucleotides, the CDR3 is TGCAGCGTTGAATGGTACAACCGGGGCACTGAAGCTTTCTTT.

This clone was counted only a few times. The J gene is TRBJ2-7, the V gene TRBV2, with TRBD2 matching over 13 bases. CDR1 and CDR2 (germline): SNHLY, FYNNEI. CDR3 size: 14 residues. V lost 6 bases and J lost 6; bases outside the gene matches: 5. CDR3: CASSGLAGVVEQYF. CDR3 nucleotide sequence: TGTGCCAGCAGCGGACTAGCGGGAGTCGTCGAGCAGTACTTC.

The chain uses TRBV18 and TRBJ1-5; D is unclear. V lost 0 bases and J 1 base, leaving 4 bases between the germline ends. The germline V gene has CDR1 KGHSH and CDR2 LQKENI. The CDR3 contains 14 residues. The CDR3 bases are TGTGCCAGCTCACCACCGAACAGCAATCAGCCCCAGCATTTT. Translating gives CASSPPNSNQPQHF.

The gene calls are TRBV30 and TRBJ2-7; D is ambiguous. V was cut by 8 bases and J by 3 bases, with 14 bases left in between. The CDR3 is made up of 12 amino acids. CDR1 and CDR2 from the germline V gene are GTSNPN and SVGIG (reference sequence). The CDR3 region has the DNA TGTGCCACCCTGACCTATAACTACGAGCAGTACTTC. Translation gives CATLTYNYEQYF.

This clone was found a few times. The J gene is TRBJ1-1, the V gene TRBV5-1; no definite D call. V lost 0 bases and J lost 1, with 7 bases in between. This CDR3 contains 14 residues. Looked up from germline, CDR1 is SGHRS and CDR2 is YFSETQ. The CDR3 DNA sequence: TGCGCCAGCAGCTTGGAGCTTGCGAACACTGAAGCTTTCTTT. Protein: CASSLELANTEAFF.